Each of the 18 T cell receptor beta chains below was sequenced from the same sample in a study of neoadjuvant anti-PD-1 for oral cavity cancer. TCRdb's copy holds only in-frame clones and misses some; the assay was immunoSEQ multiplex PCR. The data contain 50,000 to 65,000 clones, around 85% of them singletons. Here the sequenced sample was PBMCs, taken before nivolumab (anti-PD-1) treatment. These receptors were collected from a person between 40 and 80 years old with oral cavity squamous cell carcinoma.

V and J are TRBV25-1 and TRBJ2-1; 10 bases map to TRBD1. From germline, CDR1 is MGHDK and CDR2 SYGVNS. V lost 4 bases, J lost 4 bases, and 1 base stayed unmatched. CDR3 length: 14 amino acids. The CDR3 region is CASSGDRGYNEQFF. The DNA of the CDR3 is TGTGCCAGCAGTGGGGACAGGGGTTACAATGAGCAGTTCTTC.

The rearrangement joins TRBV7-2 to TRBJ1-6; D might be TRBD1 (5 bases). Trimming took off 5 bases at V and 3 bases at J, with 8 bases between the two ends. The CDR3 covers 14 residues. The germline gives CDR1 SGHTA, CDR2 FQGNSA. This chain's CDR3 is CASSPGGYNSPLHF. The CDR3 nucleotides read TGTGCCAGCAGCCCGGGGGGCTATAATTCACCCCTCCACTTT.

This clone has only a few counts. The CDR3 sequence is CASSYYRGTGELFF. DNA for the CDR3: TGTGCCAGCAGTTACTACCGGGGGACCGGGGAGCTGTTTTTT. The rearrangement links TRBV5-4 to TRBJ2-2; a possible D gene is TRBD2 (6 bases). CDR1 and CDR2 (germline): SGHNT, YYREEE (reference sequence). Trimming stripped 5 bases from V and 5 bases from J, with 13 bases between. There are 14 residues in the CDR3.

V usage is TRBV5-5 and J usage is TRBJ2-5, with 8 positions matching TRBD2. From germline, CDR1 is SGHKS and CDR2 YYEKEE (reference sequence). This CDR3 spans 15 amino acids. V shed 4 bases and J 1 base; nucleotides not matched to a gene: 6. CDR3 loop: CASSARTSPQETQYF. For the CDR3, the DNA is TGTGCCAGCAGCGCCAGGACTAGCCCCCAAGAGACCCAGTACTTC.

This clone was found a few times. The V gene is TRBV6-5, the J gene TRBJ1-1, with D unclear. The germline V gene has CDR1 MNHEY and CDR2 SVGAGI. The CDR3 length is 11 residues. The ends were cut back, 8 bases at V and 11 bases at J, with 15 bases in the middle. CDR3: CASARGSGAFF. CDR3 nucleotides: TGTGCCAGCGCCCGGGGATCCGGGGCTTTCTTT.

V gene TRBV29-1 combines with J gene TRBJ2-5, with a weak D call TRBD1 (6 bases). V dropped 0 bases and J dropped 1 base, with 12 bases sitting between them. The germline V gene has CDR1 SQVTM and CDR2 ANQGSEA. CDR3 length: 15 amino acids. This chain's CDR3 is CSVEERTALQETQYF. The CDR3 DNA reads as TGCAGCGTTGAAGAGAGGACAGCCCTCCAAGAGACCCAGTACTTC. The full variable domain, rest sourced from reference TRBV29-1 and TRBJ2-5, is SAVISQKPSRDICQRGTSLTIQCQVDSQVTMMFWYRQQPGQSLTLIATANQGSEATYESGFVIDKFPISRPNLTFSTLTVSNMSPEDSSIYLCSVEERTALQETQYFGPGTRLLVL.

This clone appeared a single time. V is TRBV28 and J is TRBJ2-7, with D possibly matching TRBD1 (6 bases). The CDR3 spans 12 residues. The V end was cut by 6 bases, the J end by 1 base, with 7 bases between. Germline assignment: CDR1 MDHEN and CDR2 SYDVKM. The DNA of the CDR3 is TGTGCCAGCAGAACAGGGTCCTACGAGCAGTACTTC. It specifies CASRTGSYEQYF. Together with reference TRBV28 and TRBJ2-7, the CDR3 gives the full variable domain: DVKVTQSSRYLVKRTGEKVFLECVQDMDHENMFWYRQDPGLGLRLIYFSYDVKMKEKGDIPEGYSVSREKKERFSLILESASTNQTSMYLCASRTGSYEQYFGPGTRLTVT.

V and J are TRBV19 and TRBJ1-5, with 9 bases fitting TRBD1. The germline CDR1 and CDR2 sequences are LNHDA and SQIVND (reference sequence). The CDR3 contains 15 residues. V lost 5 bases to trimming and J lost 1 base; unmatched junction nucleotides: 3. The CDR3 reads CASSGDRVSNQPQHF. The CDR3 coding sequence is TGTGCCAGTAGTGGGGACAGGGTAAGCAATCAGCCCCAGCATTTT.

A few counts support this clone. This chain joins TRBV4-1 and TRBJ2-2; D possibly matches TRBD1 or TRBD2 (5 bases each). This CDR3 contains 15 residues. In germline, CDR1 is MGHRA, CDR2 YSYEKL. Trimming left V 3 bases short and J 5 bases short, with 13 bases between. Here the CDR3 reads CASSQVRDGTGELFF. The CDR3 nucleotides read TGCGCCAGCAGCCAGGTTCGGGACGGGACCGGGGAGCTGTTTTTT.

This sequence joins TRBV7-2 and TRBJ1-5; D call uncertain. Trimming took 2 bases from V and 1 from J, leaving 12 bases between them. The CDR3 spans 16 residues. Germline values: CDR1 SGHTA, CDR2 FQGNSA. In nucleotides, the CDR3 is TGTGCCAGCAGCTTAATTCTGACCCTCAGCAATCAGCCCCAGCATTTT. Translating it yields CASSLILTLSNQPQHF.

V gene TRBV29-1 combines with J gene TRBJ2-1; D possibly corresponds to TRBD2 (5 bases). The CDR3 consists of 12 residues. Germline-derived CDR1 and CDR2 are SQVTM and ANQGSEA. Trimming removed 3 bases from V and 9 bases from J, with 12 bases in between. The DNA for the CDR3 is TGCAGCGTTGATTCTAGCTTACCTGAGCAGTTCTTC. The encoded protein is CSVDSSLPEQFF.

The chain is built from TRBV7-9 and TRBJ2-1; 9 bases map to TRBD1. This CDR3 comprises 16 residues. V lost 5 bases and J lost 4; bases outside the gene matches: 9. Germline CDR1 and CDR2: SEHNR and FQNEAQ (reference sequence). This CDR3 reads CASSLLGQGKYNEQFF. The CDR3 DNA reads TGTGCCAGCAGCCTGCTGGGACAGGGTAAATACAATGAGCAGTTCTTC.

The rearrangement joins TRBV29-1 to TRBJ2-1; possible D gene TRBD2, 5 bases. Trimming removed 3 bases from V and 6 bases from J, with 9 bases in between. The germline gives CDR1 SQVTM, CDR2 ANQGSEA. The CDR3 is 12 amino acids. The CDR3 protein is CSVDGDVNEQFF. The CDR3 nucleotides read TGCAGCGTTGACGGGGATGTCAATGAGCAGTTCTTC.

The chain has TRBV28 and TRBJ1-5; 7 nucleotides line up with TRBD1. Per the germline V gene, CDR1 is MDHEN and CDR2 is SYDVKM. Germline trimming cut 7 bases from V and 2 bases from J; bases unmatched to any gene: 11. The CDR3 has 16 amino acids. The DNA for the CDR3 is TGTGCCAGCACTACCGCTGGACAGGTGGGCAATCAGCCCCAGCATTTT. This sequence encodes CASTTAGQVGNQPQHF.

This chain uses TRBV28 with TRBJ1-2; D might be TRBD1 (5 bases). The germline gives CDR1 MDHEN, CDR2 SYDVKM. The CDR3 has 12 residues. Trimming pared 4 bases from V and 8 bases from J, leaving 11 bases between. This CDR3 is CASSYRTPGYTF. The CDR3 DNA follows: TGTGCCAGCAGTTACAGGACCCCGGGCTACACCTTC.

This chain joins TRBV5-1 and TRBJ1-1, with 9 bases matching TRBD1. The V and J ends lost 4 bases and 3 bases, in that order; junction bases with no gene match: 10. Germline CDR1 reads SGHRS; CDR2 reads YFSETQ. CDR3 length: 16 residues. The CDR3 DNA reads as TGCGCCAGCAGCGCGGATAACAGGGGGCCCTACACTGAAGCTTTCTTT. Protein: CASSADNRGPYTEAFF.

This clone was detected a few times. The chain has TRBV7-8 and TRBJ2-2, with D possibly matching TRBD2 (5 bases). V was clipped by 5 bases and J by 5 bases, with 15 bases between them. Germline CDR1 and CDR2: SGHVS and FQNEAQ. This CDR3 is 15 amino acids long. CDR3 nucleotides: TGTGCCAGCAGCCGAAGGGAGATAAGGACCGGGGAGCTGTTTTTT. It is translated as CASSRREIRTGELFF.

The J gene is TRBJ2-7, the V gene TRBV6-1; D is possibly TRBD1 or TRBD2 (5 bases each). CDR3 length equals 12 residues. V was shortened by 4 bases and J by 3 bases, with 7 bases between the two germline ends. CDR1 is MNHNS and CDR2 is SASEGT in the germline V gene. The CDR3 DNA is TGTGCCAGCAGTGGGGACCTCTACGAGCAGTACTTC. The encoded protein is CASSGDLYEQYF.